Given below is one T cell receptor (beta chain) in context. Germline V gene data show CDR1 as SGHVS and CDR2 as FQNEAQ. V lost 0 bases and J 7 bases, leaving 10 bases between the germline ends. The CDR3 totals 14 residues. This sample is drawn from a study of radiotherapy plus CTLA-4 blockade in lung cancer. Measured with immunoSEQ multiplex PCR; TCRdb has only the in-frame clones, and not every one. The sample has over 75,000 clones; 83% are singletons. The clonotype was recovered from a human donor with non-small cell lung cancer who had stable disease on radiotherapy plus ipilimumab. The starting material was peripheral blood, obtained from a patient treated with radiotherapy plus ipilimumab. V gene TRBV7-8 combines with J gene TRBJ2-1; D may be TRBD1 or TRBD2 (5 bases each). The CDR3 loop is CASSLAAWGNEQFF. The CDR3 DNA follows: TGTGCCAGCAGCTTAGCGGCCTGGGGGAATGAGCAGTTCTTC.